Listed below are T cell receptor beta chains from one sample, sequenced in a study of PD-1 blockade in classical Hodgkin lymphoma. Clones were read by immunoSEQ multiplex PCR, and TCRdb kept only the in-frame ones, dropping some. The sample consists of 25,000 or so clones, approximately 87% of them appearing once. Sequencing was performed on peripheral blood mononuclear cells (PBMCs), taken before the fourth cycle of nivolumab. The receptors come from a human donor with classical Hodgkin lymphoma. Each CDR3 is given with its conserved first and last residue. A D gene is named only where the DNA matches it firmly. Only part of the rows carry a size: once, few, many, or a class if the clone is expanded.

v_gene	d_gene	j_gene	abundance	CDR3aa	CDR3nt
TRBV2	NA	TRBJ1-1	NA	CASSASGTGTEAFF	TGTGCCAGCAGTGCGTCCGGGACGGGCACTGAAGCTTTCTTT
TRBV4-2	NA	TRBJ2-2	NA	CASSQDWGGHNTGELFF	TGTGCCAGCAGCCAAGACTGGGGGGGCCATAACACCGGGGAGCTGTTTTTT
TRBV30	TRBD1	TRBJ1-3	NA	CAWSVGAGGFSGNTIYF	TGTGCCTGGAGTGTAGGGGCAGGGGGCTTCTCTGGAAACACCATATATTTT
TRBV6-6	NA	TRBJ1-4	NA	CASSYGATAEKLFF	TGTGCCAGCAGTTACGGGGCAACCGCTGAAAAACTGTTTTTT
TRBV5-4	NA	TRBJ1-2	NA	CASSVGGANYGYTF	TGTGCCAGCAGCGTCGGTGGAGCTAACTATGGCTACACCTTC
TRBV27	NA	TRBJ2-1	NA	CASSLPGSEQFF	TGTGCCAGCAGTTTACCGGGATCTGAGCAGTTCTTC
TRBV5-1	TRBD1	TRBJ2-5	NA	CASSSAGTVQETQYF	TGCGCCAGCAGCTCCGCCGGGACAGTACAAGAGACCCAGTACTTC
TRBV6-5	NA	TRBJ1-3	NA	CASSPGRGNGNTIYF	TGTGCCAGCAGCCCGGGACGGGGGAATGGAAACACCATATATTTT
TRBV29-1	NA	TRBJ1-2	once	CSVGQRANYGYTF	TGCAGCGTTGGGCAACGAGCTAACTATGGCTACACCTTC
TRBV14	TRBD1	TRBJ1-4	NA	CASNYKFRTGEDEKLFF	TGTGCCAGCAACTATAAATTTCGGACAGGGGAGGATGAAAAACTGTTTTTT
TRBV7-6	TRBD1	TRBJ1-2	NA	CASTLGGPNYGYTF	TGTGCCAGCACCCTAGGGGGCCCTAACTATGGCTACACCTTC
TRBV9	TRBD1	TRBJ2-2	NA	CASSVPRDRGDTGELFF	TGTGCCAGCAGCGTACCTCGGGACAGGGGCGATACCGGGGAGCTGTTTTTT
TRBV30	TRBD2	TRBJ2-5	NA	CAWSSGGEETQYF	TGTGCCTGGAGTAGCGGGGGTGAGGAGACCCAGTACTTC
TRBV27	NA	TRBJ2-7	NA	CASSWGYEQYF	TGTGCCAGCAGTTGGGGTTACGAGCAGTACTTC
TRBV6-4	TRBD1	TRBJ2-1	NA	CASSATGSSYNEQFF	TGTGCCAGCAGTGCGACAGGGTCCTCCTACAATGAGCAGTTCTTC
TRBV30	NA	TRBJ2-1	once	CAWSKSGNEQFF	TGTGCCTGGAGTAAGAGCGGCAATGAGCAGTTCTTC
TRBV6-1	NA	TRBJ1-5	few	CASSETQSPYSNQPQHF	TGTGCCAGCAGTGAAACCCAGAGCCCTTATAGCAATCAGCCCCAGCATTTT
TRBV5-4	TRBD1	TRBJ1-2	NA	CASSSPGQGPRGYTF	TGTGCCAGCAGCTCTCCGGGACAGGGGCCTCGGGGCTACACCTTC
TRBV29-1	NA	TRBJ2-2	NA	CSVEGADRNTGELFF	TGCAGCGTTGAAGGGGCGGACAGAAACACCGGGGAGCTGTTTTTT
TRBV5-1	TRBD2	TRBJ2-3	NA	CASSLTSGDLFRTDTQYF	TGCGCCAGCAGCTTGACTAGCGGAGACCTTTTTCGCACAGATACGCAGTATTTT
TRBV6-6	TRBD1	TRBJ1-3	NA	CASSSQGASGNTIYF	TGTGCCAGCAGTTCCCAGGGGGCCTCTGGAAACACCATATATTTT
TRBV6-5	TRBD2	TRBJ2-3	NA	CASSYTSGSSDTQYF	TGTGCCAGCAGTTACACTAGCGGGAGTAGTGATACGCAGTATTTT
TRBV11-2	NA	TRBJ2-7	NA	CASSLLISYEQYF	TGTGCCAGCAGCTTACTAATCTCCTACGAGCAGTACTTC
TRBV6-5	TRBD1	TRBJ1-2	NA	CASSYRRGQGYGYTF	TGTGCCAGCAGTTACCGGAGGGGACAGGGCTATGGCTACACCTTC
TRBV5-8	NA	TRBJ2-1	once	CASSLSETNEQFF	TGTGCCAGCAGCCTTAGCGAGACTAATGAGCAGTTCTTC
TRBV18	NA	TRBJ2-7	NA	CASSPPGSYEQYF	TGTGCCAGCTCACCCCCGGGTTCCTACGAGCAGTACTTC
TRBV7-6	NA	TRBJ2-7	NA	CASSLGPNYEQYF	TGTGCCAGCAGCTTAGGGCCTAACTACGAGCAGTACTTC
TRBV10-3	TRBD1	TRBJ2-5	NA	CAISDRQGQETQYF	TGTGCCATCAGTGACCGACAGGGGCAAGAGACCCAGTACTTC
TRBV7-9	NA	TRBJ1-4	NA	CASSLAGSGNEKLFF	TGTGCCAGCAGCTTAGCAGGAAGCGGTAATGAAAAACTGTTTTTT
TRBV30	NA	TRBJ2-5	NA	CAWRAGPQETQYF	TGTGCCTGGAGAGCAGGGCCTCAAGAGACCCAGTACTTC
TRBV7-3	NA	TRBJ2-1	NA	CASSLQGSTYNEQFF	TGTGCCAGCAGCTTACAGGGATCCACCTACAATGAGCAGTTCTTC
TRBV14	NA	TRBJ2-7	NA	CASSPLTSSDTSYEQYF	TGTGCCAGCAGCCCACTGACTAGTAGCGACACCTCCTACGAGCAGTACTTC
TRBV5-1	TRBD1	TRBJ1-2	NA	CASSLASPGTGAGGYTF	TGCGCCAGCAGCTTGGCTTCACCCGGGACAGGGGCCGGCGGCTACACCTTC
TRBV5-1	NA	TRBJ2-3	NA	CASSLLSPSTDTQYF	TGCGCCAGCAGCTTGCTATCCCCCAGCACAGATACGCAGTATTTT
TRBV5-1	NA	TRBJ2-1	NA	CASSLDYLYNEQFF	TGCGCCAGCAGCTTGGATTATCTCTACAATGAGCAGTTCTTC
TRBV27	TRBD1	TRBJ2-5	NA	CASSFQGAETQYF	TGTGCCAGCAGTTTCCAGGGGGCTGAGACCCAGTACTTC